The 27 T cell receptor beta chains reported below all come from one sample, sequenced in a study of early T cells in non-severe SARS-CoV-2 infection. MiXCR, applied by TCRdb to the 5' RACE reads, yields one record per CDR3 protein. The sample yields 50,000 to 75,000 distinct CDR3 sequences, about 11% seen once. Sample: whole blood, taken at baseline. The receptors derive from an adult who was a healthcare worker with PCR-confirmed SARS-CoV-2 infection or an uninfected control (not recorded which). The donor label of this sample is uncertain.

This clonotype came up a few times. V usage is TRBV18 and J usage is TRBJ2-5, with unresolved D. Trimming removed 5 bases at V and 2 bases at J, with 9 bases between. Per the germline V gene, CDR1 is KGHSH and CDR2 is LQKENI. CDR3 length: 13 residues. DNA of the CDR3: TGTGCCAGCTCAGCAAACCATCAAGAGACCCAGTACTTC. It is translated as CASSANHQETQYF.

The sample holds a few counts of this clonotype. The chain links TRBV12-3 or TRBV12-4 to TRBJ1-5; TRBD1 matches 8 bases. Trimming removed 4 bases from V and 0 bases from J; junction bases left unmatched: 8. The CDR3 totals 17 residues. The CDR3 region has the DNA TGTGCCAGCAGTTCTGGGACAGGACCCCATAGCAATCAGCCCCAGCATTTT. Translation gives CASSSGTGPHSNQPQHF.

The table lists this clonotype with a few counts. The chain joins TRBV19 to TRBJ2-3; 11 bases match TRBD2. V lost 5 bases to trimming and J lost 2 bases; unmatched junction nucleotides: 3. Germline V CDR1 and CDR2: LNHDA, SQIVND (reference sequence). The CDR3 loop spans 15 amino acids. The CDR3 reads CASSETSGVTDTQYF. CDR3 DNA: TGTGCCAGTAGTGAGACTAGCGGGGTCACAGATACGCAGTATTTT.

This clonotype appeared many times. The rearrangement uses TRBV28 and TRBJ2-5; D remains ambiguous. Trimming pared 10 bases from V and 1 base from J, leaving 16 bases between. There are 14 residues in the CDR3. Germline CDR1 is MDHEN and CDR2 is SYDVKM. The DNA for the CDR3 is TGTGCCACCGGGTCCCGGACCCCCCAAGAGACCCAGTACTTC. Protein: CATGSRTPQETQYF.

This clonotype occurred many times. The chain couples TRBV5-5 to TRBJ2-7; maybe TRBD1 (6 bases). The germline V and J ends were trimmed by 2 bases and 1 base, with 22 bases remaining between them. Germline V gene sequence: CDR1 SGHKS, CDR2 YYEKEE (reference sequence). CDR3 size: 18 residues. CDR3 residues: CASSFWSVGDKLSYEQYV. The DNA for the CDR3 is TGTGCCAGCAGCTTTTGGTCAGTCGGGGACAAACTTTCCTACGAGCAGTACGTC.

This clonotype has at least ten counts. The V and J genes are TRBV15 and TRBJ2-1, with D perhaps assigned TRBD1 or TRBD2 (5 bases each). Germline lookup yields CDR1 LNHNV and CDR2 YYDKDF (reference sequence). The CDR3 is made up of 19 amino acids. V dropped 8 bases and J dropped 0 bases, with 26 bases sitting between them. CDR3 sequence: CATQNSSKGRGGSYNEQFF. The CDR3 DNA reads as TGTGCCACCCAAAATTCCTCAAAAGGGCGTGGGGGCTCCTACAATGAGCAGTTCTTC.

The chain is built from TRBV7-9 and TRBJ1-1; D remains ambiguous. V lost 1 base, J lost 0 bases, and 3 bases lay in between. CDR1 and CDR2 (germline): SEHNR, FQNEAQ (reference sequence). The CDR3 sequence is 13 residues long. The CDR3 here is CASSLDLNTEAFF. The CDR3 nucleotides are TGTGCCAGCAGCTTAGACTTGAACACTGAAGCTTTCTTT.

This clonotype was detected only a few times. This chain uses TRBV11-1 with TRBJ2-1; 7 positions agree with TRBD2. V lost 1 base and J lost 7; bases outside the gene matches: 7. Germline values: CDR1 SGHAT, CDR2 FQDESV (reference sequence). The CDR3 consists of 15 residues. The CDR3 DNA reads TGTGCCAGCAGCTTAGAACCCGGGCGGGGGAATGAGCAGTTCTTC. Translation gives CASSLEPGRGNEQFF.

This clonotype appeared a few times. The rearrangement joins TRBV7-9 to TRBJ2-3; the D is unclear. Germline-derived CDR1 and CDR2 are SEHNR and FQNEAQ (reference sequence). V was pared by 5 bases and J by 4 bases, with 7 bases between. CDR3 length: 12 amino acids. CDR3 bases: TGTGCCAGCAGCCCAAGTCCAGATACGCAGTATTTT. Protein product: CASSPSPDTQYF.

The chain couples TRBV7-9 to TRBJ1-6; 8 nucleotides agree with TRBD1. The J segment lost 0 bases and the V segment lost 5 bases, leaving 12 bases of the junction unmatched. Germline V gene data show CDR1 as SEHNR and CDR2 as FQNEAQ (reference sequence). CDR3 length: 19 residues. The CDR3 is CASSGRDRISSSYNSPLHF. The CDR3 DNA reads TGTGCCAGCAGCGGACGGGACAGGATTTCGAGCTCCTATAATTCACCCCTCCACTTT.

This sequence joins TRBV20-1 and TRBJ2-1, with a weak D call TRBD1 (6 bases). Trimming took off 7 bases at V and 7 bases at J, with 17 bases between the two ends. Germline V gene sequence: CDR1 DFQATT, CDR2 SNEGSKA (reference sequence). This CDR3 has 13 residues. The CDR3 here is CSVGTRAGNEQFF. The CDR3 DNA follows: TGCAGTGTCGGGACAAGGGCGGGTAATGAGCAGTTCTTC.

The V gene is TRBV30, the J gene TRBJ1-6; D might be TRBD1 (5 bases). The CDR3 spans 14 residues. CDR1 and CDR2 (germline): GTSNPN, SVGIG (reference sequence). V lost 3 bases and J lost 7, with 13 bases in between. The CDR3 DNA reads TGTGCCTGGAGCGGGGGTAGAAGGAATTCACCCCTCCACTTT. It codes for CAWSGGRRNSPLHF.

This clonotype occurred a few times. J is TRBJ1-2 and V is TRBV12-3 or TRBV12-4; D ambiguous. Trimming shortened V by 1 base and J by 6 bases, and 12 bases separated the two germline ends. The CDR3 is made up of 14 amino acids. The CDR3 here is CASSLVWGNNGYTF. CDR3 coding DNA: TGTGCCAGCAGTTTAGTTTGGGGAAACAATGGCTACACCTTC.

This clonotype was counted between two and nine times. The chain recombines TRBV5-1 with TRBJ2-2; D is undetermined. The germline V and J ends were trimmed by 4 bases and 4 bases, with 20 bases remaining between them. This CDR3 contains 17 residues. Germline V CDR1 and CDR2: SGHRS, YFSETQ. CDR3 DNA sequence: TGCGCCAGCAGCGCCTCGATGGTGATCAGAGGCACCGGGGAGCTGTTTTTT. This sequence encodes CASSASMVIRGTGELFF.

This clonotype occurred a few times. This sequence may be a read error, since a much larger clone differs from it by one base. The rearrangement joins TRBV5-1 to TRBJ2-1; D possibly corresponds to TRBD2 (5 bases). CDR1 is SGHRS and CDR2 is YFSETQ in the germline V gene. V was clipped by 6 bases and J by 6 bases, with 19 bases between them. The CDR3 is 15 amino acids. The CDR3 DNA is TGCGCCAGCACCCAAATGGCTGGCGGGCTCAATGAGCAGTTCTTC. This translates into CASTQMAGGLNEQFF. The variable domain in full, completed from reference TRBV5-1 and TRBJ2-1, reads KAGVTQTPRYLIKTRGQQVTLSCSPISGHRSVSWYQQTPGQGLQFLFEYFSETQRNKGNFPGRFSGRQFSNSRSEMNVSTLELGDSALYLCASTQMAGGLNEQFFGPGTRLTVL.

This CDR3 is CASRWGGTDTQYF. DNA for the CDR3: TGCGCCAGCAGATGGGGAGGCACAGATACGCAGTATTTT. The chain joins TRBV10-2 to TRBJ2-3, with D perhaps matching TRBD2 (5 bases). V lost 6 bases and J lost 1, with 8 bases in between. The CDR3 sequence is 13 residues long. Germline V lookup: CDR1 WSHSY, CDR2 SAAADI.

This clonotype was seen at least ten times. The genes are TRBV2 and TRBJ1-3, with D possibly matching TRBD1 (5 bases). The germline V and J ends were trimmed by 7 bases and 4 bases, with 17 bases remaining between them. The CDR3 contains 15 residues. Germline CDR1 is SNHLY and CDR2 is FYNNEI. CDR3 sequence: CASTSGGARGNTIYF. The CDR3 DNA reads as TGTGCCAGCACGTCTGGAGGGGCTCGAGGAAACACCATATATTTT. The full variable domain, rest sourced from reference TRBV2 and TRBJ1-3, is EPEVTQTPSHQVTQMGQEVILRCVPISNHLYFYWYRQILGQKVEFLVSFYNNEISEKSEIFDDQFSVERPDGSNFTLKIRSTKLEDSAMYFCASTSGGARGNTIYFGEGSWLTVV.

The chain uses TRBV3-1 and TRBJ2-1, with 10 bases aligning to TRBD1. Germline loops: CDR1 LGHDT, CDR2 YNNKEL (reference sequence). V was pared by 4 bases and J by 8 bases, with 5 bases of the junction left unmatched. The CDR3 has 14 residues. CDR3: CASSLSGTGDEQFF. The CDR3 DNA sequence: TGTGCCAGCAGCCTATCCGGGACAGGGGATGAGCAGTTCTTC.

This clonotype appeared a few times. V is TRBV20-1 and J is TRBJ2-7; D gene ambiguous. The V and J ends lost 1 base and 3 bases respectively, with 10 bases between them. Germline V CDR1 and CDR2: DFQATT, SNEGSKA (reference sequence). This CDR3 is 13 amino acids long. The CDR3 spells CSARGERVYEQYV. The CDR3 nucleotides read TGCAGTGCTAGAGGAGAAAGGGTCTACGAGCAGTACGTC.

This clonotype has ten or more counts. The chain employs TRBV28 and TRBJ1-2; 9 bases map to TRBD1. The V gene end was trimmed by 3 bases and the J gene end by 4 bases; junction bases not matched to a gene: 12. The germline gives CDR1 MDHEN, CDR2 SYDVKM. The CDR3 extends over 17 amino acids. DNA for the CDR3: TGTGCCAGCAGTTTTAGGGTTATCGGGACAGGGACCTATGGCTACACCTTC. Translated, it gives CASSFRVIGTGTYGYTF.

The chain employs TRBV5-5 and TRBJ2-1; 10 nucleotides agree with TRBD2. Per germline, CDR1 SGHKS and CDR2 YYEKEE (reference sequence). V lost 2 bases to trimming and J lost 2 bases; unmatched junction nucleotides: 10. The CDR3 spans 18 residues. The CDR3 sequence: CASSLWASGGRPYNEQFF. CDR3 DNA sequence: TGTGCCAGCAGCTTATGGGCTAGCGGGGGTAGGCCCTACAATGAGCAGTTCTTC.

This clonotype was seen only a few times. The rearrangement joins TRBV13 to TRBJ2-1; TRBD1 might be the D (5 bases). The ends were cut back, 5 bases at V and 0 bases at J, with 17 bases in the middle. The CDR3 runs 17 residues. Germline V gene data show CDR1 as PRHDT and CDR2 as FYEKMQ (reference sequence). DNA for the CDR3: TGTGCCAGCAGCCCCGTGGGGCGCGCGAGCTCCTACAATGAGCAGTTCTTC. Translated: CASSPVGRASSYNEQFF. Variable domain in full (rest from reference TRBV13 and TRBJ2-1): AAGVIQSPRHLIKEKRETATLKCYPIPRHDTVYWYQQGPGQDPQFLISFYEKMQSDKGSIPDRFSAQQFSDYHSELNMSSLELGDSALYFCASSPVGRASSYNEQFFGPGTRLTVL.

The chain has TRBV24-1 and TRBJ1-2, with D perhaps matching TRBD1 (6 bases). V lost 4 bases, J lost 8 bases, and 10 bases lay in between. The CDR3 is 12 residues long. Germline V CDR1 and CDR2: KGHDR, SFDVKD. CDR3 nucleotides: TGTGCCACCAGTGAATACCAGGGGGGCTACACCTTC. It codes for CATSEYQGGYTF.

This clonotype was observed a handful of times. The chain recombines TRBV7-6 with TRBJ2-5; weak D call: TRBD2 (6 bases). Per germline, CDR1 SGHVS and CDR2 FNYEAQ. The V end was cut by 5 bases, the J end by 4 bases, with 11 bases between. The CDR3 spans 13 residues. The CDR3 DNA sequence: TGTGCCAGCAGCGAAAGGAGGGGAGAGACCCAGTACTTC. Translated: CASSERRGETQYF.

This clonotype occurred a few times. The chain is built from TRBV30 and TRBJ2-4, with D uncertain. The CDR3 has 14 residues. CDR1 and CDR2 from the germline V gene are GTSNPN and SVGIG (reference sequence). Between the trimmed V and J ends, which lost 0 bases and 2 bases, there was a span of 8 bases. CDR3 residues: CAWSVYKTKNIQYF. CDR3 sequence (DNA): TGTGCCTGGAGTGTATACAAAACCAAAAACATTCAGTACTTC. The complete variable domain, with remaining parts taken from reference TRBV30 and TRBJ2-4, reads SQTIHQWPATLVQPVGSPLSLECTVEGTSNPNLYWYRQAAGRGLQLLFYSVGIGQISSEVPQNLSASRPQDRQFILSSKKLLLSDSGFYLCAWSVYKTKNIQYFGAGTRLSVL.

This clonotype was seen only a few times. This chain uses TRBV7-6 with TRBJ1-3, with D maybe TRBD1 (5 bases). The CDR3 extends over 15 amino acids. Germline-derived CDR1 and CDR2 are SGHVS and FNYEAQ. Trimming removed 4 bases at V and 3 bases at J, with 13 bases between. CDR3 sequence reads: CASSSSRDGGNTIYF. CDR3 coding DNA: TGTGCCAGCAGCTCGTCCCGGGACGGTGGAAACACCATATATTTT.

The V and J genes are TRBV6-1 and TRBJ2-1; 8 positions match TRBD1. Germline V gene sequence: CDR1 MNHNS, CDR2 SASEGT. CDR3 length equals 16 residues. V shed 1 base, J shed 8 bases, and the junction held 10 bases outside the gene matches. The CDR3 here is CASSEGTGWFDDEQFF. In DNA form, the CDR3 reads TGTGCCAGCAGTGAAGGGACAGGGTGGTTTGATGATGAGCAGTTCTTC.